The present TCR beta chain was sequenced within a study of cytomegalovirus exposure and HLA in healthy donors. Looking at the study overall: Unique TCRs from HLA-typed donors, roughly 89 million of them, were held in an early data release.

Broader study findings: TCR beta chains numbering some 160 were designated cytomegalovirus-associated. Sequencing artifact likely explains a cluster of highly shared sequence variants. Follow-up analysis later connected one missense variant in DCLRE1C with trimming of TCR beta V- and J-genes.

A note on this clone: The antigen remains undetermined. The junction shows a germline mismatch at one end, possibly a read error.

PCR employed 60 Vbeta and 13 Jbeta primers. Clones were sequenced by immunoSEQ multiplex PCR, and TCRdb holds only the in-frame ones, with some missing. The table lists about 120,000 clones, around three quarters of them singletons. This CDR3 region has 13 residues. Looked up from germline, CDR1 is SGHRS and CDR2 is YFSETQ. The chain is built from TRBV5-1 and TRBJ2-5; the D is unclear. Sequenced material: PBMCs. The TCR comes from a woman in her twenties or thirties in good health and CMV-seropositive. CDR3: CASSSGREETQYF. CDR3 nucleotides: TGTGCCAGCAGCTCTGGCCGGGAAGAGACCCAGTACTTC. The full variable domain, with the rest looked up from reference TRBV5-1 and TRBJ2-5, is KAGVTQTPRYLIKTRGQQVTLSCSPISGHRSVSWYQQTPGQGLQFLFEYFSETQRNKGNFPGRFSGRQFSNSRSEMNVSTLELGDSALYLCASSSGREETQYFGPGTRLLVL.